These T cell receptor beta chains were read from a single sample in a study of chemoradiotherapy in HPV16-positive cancers. Profiled with immunoSEQ multiplex PCR; TCRdb holds only in-frame clones, not every one. The sample carries 40,000 or so clones, approximately 73% recorded once. Sample: blood, taken from a patient who underwent chemoradiotherapy. The receptors shown here come from a human donor with HPV-associated anogenital cancer. Both conserved end residues are part of each CDR3. The order of the fields is D gene, V gene, J gene, CDR3 protein. The D gene is left open where the match is weak.

d_gene: TRBD2
v_gene: TRBV5-6
j_gene: TRBJ2-3
CDR3aa: CASSGGLGIIDTQYF

d_gene: NA
v_gene: TRBV5-4
j_gene: TRBJ2-2
CDR3aa: CASSLEGLNTGELFF

d_gene: NA
v_gene: TRBV18
j_gene: TRBJ2-3
CDR3aa: CASSANQGSDTQYF

d_gene: NA
v_gene: TRBV18
j_gene: TRBJ1-6
CDR3aa: CASSWTDEGGSPLHF

d_gene: NA
v_gene: TRBV5-1
j_gene: TRBJ1-2
CDR3aa: CASSLDTGSRSYTF

d_gene: NA
v_gene: TRBV15
j_gene: TRBJ1-1
CDR3aa: CATSPQNTEAFF

d_gene: TRBD1
v_gene: TRBV6-8
j_gene: TRBJ1-2
CDR3aa: CASSYLDRDESF

d_gene: NA
v_gene: TRBV6-1
j_gene: TRBJ1-5
CDR3aa: CASSEGRWRQPQHF

d_gene: NA
v_gene: TRBV30
j_gene: TRBJ1-6
CDR3aa: CAWDSGVWHF

d_gene: TRBD1
v_gene: TRBV2
j_gene: TRBJ1-2
CDR3aa: CASRPGQGDYGYTF

d_gene: NA
v_gene: TRBV2
j_gene: TRBJ2-4
CDR3aa: CASTPQEAKNIQYF

d_gene: NA
v_gene: TRBV13
j_gene: TRBJ1-1
CDR3aa: CASSFWANTEAFF

d_gene: NA
v_gene: TRBV9
j_gene: TRBJ1-3
CDR3aa: CASSVQGGNTIYF

d_gene: NA
v_gene: TRBV7-3
j_gene: TRBJ1-2
CDR3aa: CASSPDNYGYTF

d_gene: NA
v_gene: TRBV5-1
j_gene: TRBJ2-7
CDR3aa: CASSLEFGSAYEQYF

d_gene: TRBD1
v_gene: TRBV5-4
j_gene: TRBJ1-1
CDR3aa: CASSQGDRVNTEAFF

d_gene: NA
v_gene: TRBV7-2
j_gene: TRBJ1-2
CDR3aa: CASSLNAWAGQGYTF

d_gene: TRBD2
v_gene: TRBV2
j_gene: TRBJ2-7
CDR3aa: CASKWLAGDLYEQYF

d_gene: TRBD1
v_gene: TRBV18
j_gene: TRBJ1-5
CDR3aa: CASSPLQGASGNQPQHF

d_gene: NA
v_gene: TRBV2
j_gene: TRBJ1-4
CDR3aa: CASRLRGLDEKLFF

d_gene: NA
v_gene: TRBV5-1
j_gene: TRBJ2-5
CDR3aa: CASSRGTVKQETQYF

d_gene: TRBD1
v_gene: TRBV18
j_gene: TRBJ1-2
CDR3aa: CASSLKGANGYTF

d_gene: NA
v_gene: TRBV6-5
j_gene: TRBJ2-7
CDR3aa: CASSYGRGDYEQYF

d_gene: NA
v_gene: TRBV7-5
j_gene: TRBJ2-2
CDR3aa: CARSLGAVVSRANTGELFF

d_gene: NA
v_gene: TRBV7-9
j_gene: TRBJ2-7
CDR3aa: CASSLAPTRGREQYF

d_gene: TRBD1
v_gene: TRBV7-2
j_gene: TRBJ2-2
CDR3aa: CASSKGQGGTTGELFF

d_gene: TRBD1
v_gene: TRBV29-1
j_gene: TRBJ1-2
CDR3aa: CSVRGTGVYYGYTF